The present T cell receptor (beta chain) was sequenced within a study of PD-1 blockade in mismatch repair-deficient tumors. Per germline, CDR1 MNHEY and CDR2 SMNVEV (reference sequence). The CDR3 length is 14 residues. V shed 6 bases, J shed 6 bases, and the junction held 11 bases outside the gene matches. This table comes from immunoSEQ multiplex PCR, and its TCRdb copy is limited to in-frame clones, with some not included. The data hold tens of thousands of clones, with approximately 88% observed a single time. V gene TRBV27 combines with J gene TRBJ2-7; TRBD2 matches 7 bases. The TCR originated in an adult with mismatch repair-deficient cancer. The sequences come from peripheral blood, collected 52 weeks after starting pembrolizumab. CDR3 bases: TGTGCCAGCAGCAGGACTAGGGCACTAGCCGAGCAGTACTTC. This translates into CASSRTRALAEQYF.